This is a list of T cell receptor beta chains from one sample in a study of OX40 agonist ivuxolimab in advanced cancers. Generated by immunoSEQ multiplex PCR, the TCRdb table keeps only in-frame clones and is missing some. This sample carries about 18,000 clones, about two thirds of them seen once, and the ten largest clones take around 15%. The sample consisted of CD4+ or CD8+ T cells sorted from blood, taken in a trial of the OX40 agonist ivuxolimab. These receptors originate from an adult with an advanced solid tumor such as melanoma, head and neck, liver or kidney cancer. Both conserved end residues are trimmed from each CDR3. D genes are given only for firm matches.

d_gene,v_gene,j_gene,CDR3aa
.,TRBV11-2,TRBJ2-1,ASSLGSSYNEQF
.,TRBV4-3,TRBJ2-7,ASSQAVSLSYEQY
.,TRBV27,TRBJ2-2,ASSSGVTGELF
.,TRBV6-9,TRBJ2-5,ASSYTTAEETQY
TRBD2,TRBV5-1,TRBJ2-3,ASSLASGSADTQY
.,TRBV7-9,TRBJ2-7,ASTQPGLLYEQY
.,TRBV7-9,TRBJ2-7,ASSLQGGGGYEQY
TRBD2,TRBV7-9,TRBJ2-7,ASSQDRTSGYEQY
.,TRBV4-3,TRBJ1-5,ASSQVRAGNQPQH
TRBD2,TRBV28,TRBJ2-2,ASSFPGTSGSYGELF
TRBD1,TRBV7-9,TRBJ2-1,ASSFTGDLF
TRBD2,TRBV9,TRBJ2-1,ASNRGGLDEQF
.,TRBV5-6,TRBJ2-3,ASSLAGPTDTQY
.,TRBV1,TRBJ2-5,TSSQDRGVAEIQETQY
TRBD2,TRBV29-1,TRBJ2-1,SVEDRGRERNEQF
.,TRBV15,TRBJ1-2,ATSPKRDTVYGYT
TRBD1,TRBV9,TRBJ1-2,ASSVGGQGRYGYT
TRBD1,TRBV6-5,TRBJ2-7,ASSDPGQGYEQY
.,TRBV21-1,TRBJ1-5,ASYREGPRSQPQH
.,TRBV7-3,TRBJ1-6,ASSPGRSPLH
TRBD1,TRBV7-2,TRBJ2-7,ASSLNPGQGYEQY
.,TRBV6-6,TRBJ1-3,ASSSPNLSSGNTIY
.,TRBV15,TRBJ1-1,ATSMGVNTEAF
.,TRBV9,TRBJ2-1,ASSVVGQTNEQF
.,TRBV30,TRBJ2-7,AWSVGASYEQY
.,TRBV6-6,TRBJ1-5,ASSLGQTLNQPQH
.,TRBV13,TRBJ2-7,ASSRDTSSGSYEQY
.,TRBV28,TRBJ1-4,ASSLMGDEKLF
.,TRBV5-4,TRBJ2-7,ASSQDYREYEQY
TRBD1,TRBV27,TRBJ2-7,ASSRPPGTGHPYEQY
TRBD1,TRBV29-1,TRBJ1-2,SVEETRTGTNYGYT
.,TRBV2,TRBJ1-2,ASSEIWFIEGYT
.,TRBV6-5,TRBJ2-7,ASSYSIQRGYEQY
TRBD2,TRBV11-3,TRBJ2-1,ASSATSGNAGSYNEQF
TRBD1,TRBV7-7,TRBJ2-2,ASSSDRVGGELF
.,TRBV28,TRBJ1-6,ASSLSWVHNSPLH
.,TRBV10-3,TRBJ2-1,AITPESRRAYNEQF
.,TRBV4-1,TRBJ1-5,ASSQDGFVSNQPQH
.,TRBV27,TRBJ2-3,ASSQHLTSTDTQY
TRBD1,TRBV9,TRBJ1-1,ASSVGGGGGTEAF
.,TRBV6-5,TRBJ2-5,ASSYGETQY
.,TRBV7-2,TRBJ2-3,ASSSPGRLTDTQY
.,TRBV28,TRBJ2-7,ASRKDTSYEQY
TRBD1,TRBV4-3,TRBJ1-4,ASSQDGGTVNEKLF
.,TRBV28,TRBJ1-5,ASSSPLSGNQPQH
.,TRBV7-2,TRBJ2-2,ASSPPRTGLNTGELF